The 30 T cell receptor beta chains given below trace back to one sample, sequenced in a study of CD8+ T cells in alopecia areata (dated by TCRdb to the late 2010s). The library was prepared using the immunoSEQ multiplex PCR assay. RNA was extracted from all samples and reverse transcribed into cDNA as template for TCR sequencing. What TCRdb holds here is the immuneACCESS table cut down to in-frame rearrangements. Part of the clones is not present; checked against another copy, under half of the missing clones reflect an unresolved V gene, and the others are unexplained. The sample profile shows about 190,000 clones; around three fifths of them were found once. The top ten clonotypes cover approximately 1% of the sample. The time point label of this sample denotes: roughly 24 weeks on oral tofacitinib. The sample's treatment or condition label, decoded: oral pan-JAK inhibitor, 5-10 mg twice daily.

This sample comprised CD4+ T cells sorted from blood, obtained at week 24, from a patient treated with tofacitinib. These receptors were taken from a human donor with alopecia areata.

There are many counts of this clone. V and J are TRBV7-7 and TRBJ2-7; TRBD1 matches at 7 bases. CDR3 length: 13 amino acids. V shed 5 bases and J 3 bases; nucleotides not matched to a gene: 4. Germline assignment: CDR1 SSHAT and CDR2 FNYEAQ (reference sequence). The CDR3 nucleotides read TGTGCCAGCAGCCTCGGACAGGACTACGAGCAGTACTTC. As protein: CASSLGQDYEQYF.

The chain employs TRBV30 and TRBJ1-6; D gene uncertain. Germline CDR1 GTSNPN, CDR2 SVGIG (reference sequence). The CDR3 loop spans 13 amino acids. Between the trimmed V and J ends, which lost 2 bases and 2 bases, there was a span of 4 bases. The CDR3 DNA reads as TGTGCCTGGAGTCCGGCCTATAATTCACCCCTCCACTTT. Translation: CAWSPAYNSPLHF.

The rearrangement links TRBV11-2 to TRBJ1-2, with D maybe TRBD1 (6 bases). Trimming removed 5 bases from V and 7 bases from J, with 20 bases in between. The CDR3 is 15 amino acids. Germline V CDR1 and CDR2: SGHAT, FQNNGV. The CDR3 sequence: CASSAGAATLGGYTF. The CDR3 coding sequence is TGTGCCAGCAGCGCGGGGGCGGCAACCCTGGGTGGCTACACCTTC.

Only one count was recorded for this clone. The rearrangement uses TRBV30 and TRBJ2-2, with TRBD1 matching 7 bases. Germline V gene data show CDR1 as GTSNPN and CDR2 as SVGIG (reference sequence). Trimming removed 2 bases from V and 6 bases from J; junction bases left unmatched: 6. The CDR3 is 14 amino acids. The CDR3 coding sequence is TGTGCCTGGAGTCGGACAGGTTCTGCCGGGGAGCTGTTTTTT. It specifies CAWSRTGSAGELFF.

To note about this clone: Other DNA sequences from this sample encode an identical CDR3 as well. The chain uses TRBV30 and TRBJ1-1; the match to TRBD1 covers 8 bases. CDR3 length: 12 amino acids. V was pared by 1 base and J by 5 bases, with 0 bases of the junction left unmatched. Germline CDR1 reads GTSNPN; CDR2 reads SVGIG (reference sequence). In DNA, the CDR3 is TGTGCCTGGAGTGACAGGGGGACTGAAGCTTTCTTT. As protein: CAWSDRGTEAFF.

This chain joins TRBV9 and TRBJ2-2; 10 bases map to TRBD1. CDR1 and CDR2 from the germline V gene are SGDLS and YYNGEE. The V gene end was trimmed by 6 bases and the J gene end by 6 bases; junction bases not matched to a gene: 8. This CDR3 has 15 amino acids. The CDR3: CASTATGGAAGELFF. Here the CDR3 DNA reads TGTGCCAGCACGGCGACAGGGGGCGCGGCCGGGGAGCTGTTTTTT.

The chain joins TRBV7-2 to TRBJ2-3; D might be TRBD1 (5 bases). With 4 bases removed from V and 5 bases from J, the gap between germline ends came to 13 bases. This CDR3 spans 14 amino acids. Germline loops: CDR1 SGHTA, CDR2 FQGNSA. The CDR3 protein is CASSSTVGIDTQYF. The CDR3 DNA reads as TGTGCCAGCAGCTCGACAGTCGGTATAGATACGCAGTATTTT.

The rearrangement uses TRBV10-3 and TRBJ2-2; D may correspond to TRBD1 or TRBD2 (5 bases each). Trimming shortened V by 6 bases and J by 3 bases, and 14 bases separated the two germline ends. The germline V gene encodes CDR1 ENHRY and CDR2 SYGVKD. The CDR3 is 15 amino acids. The CDR3 loop reads CAIRGTYPDTGELFF. Written as DNA, the CDR3 is TGTGCCATCAGGGGGACCTACCCCGACACCGGGGAGCTGTTTTTT.

This clone has a handful of counts. The rearrangement joins TRBV11-3 to TRBJ2-3; 8 nucleotides align to TRBD2. V lost 4 bases, J lost 3 bases, and 6 bases stayed unmatched. From germline, CDR1 is SGHNT and CDR2 YENEEA. The CDR3 length is 15 residues. The CDR3 reads CASSSSGGPTDTQYF. CDR3 nucleotide sequence: TGTGCCAGCAGCTCCTCGGGGGGGCCGACAGATACGCAGTATTTT.

This clone was observed a handful of times. The rearrangement joins TRBV4-3 to TRBJ1-4; perhaps TRBD1 as D (6 bases). Germline CDR1 reads LGHNA; CDR2 reads YSLEER. The CDR3 extends over 18 amino acids. Trimming removed 0 bases from V and 8 bases from J, with 22 bases in between. The CDR3 sequence: CASSQDRGDKLTSEKLFF. CDR3 nucleotide sequence: TGCGCCAGCAGCCAAGATCGGGGGGACAAGTTAACTTCCGAAAAACTGTTTTTT.

The chain recombines TRBV28 with TRBJ2-2, with 8 bases identical to TRBD1. V was clipped by 6 bases and J by 2 bases; unmatched bases: 2. This CDR3 is built from 14 residues. Germline CDR1 is MDHEN and CDR2 is SYDVKM. The CDR3 nucleotides read TGTGCCAGCAGCGACAGGGGCAACACCGGGGAGCTGTTTTTT. As protein: CASSDRGNTGELFF. Combining the CDR3 with reference TRBV28 and TRBJ2-2 gives the whole variable domain DVKVTQSSRYLVKRTGEKVFLECVQDMDHENMFWYRQDPGLGLRLIYFSYDVKMKEKGDIPEGYSVSREKKERFSLILESASTNQTSMYLCASSDRGNTGELFFGEGSRLTVL.

The rearrangement joins TRBV30 to TRBJ1-2; D is perhaps TRBD1 (5 bases). In germline, CDR1 is GTSNPN, CDR2 SVGIG (reference sequence). Trimming took off 4 bases at V and 2 bases at J, with 11 bases between the two ends. The CDR3 consists of 13 residues. CDR3 sequence (DNA): TGTGCCTGGAATCTGGGGCCAAACTATGGCTACACCTTC. This codes for CAWNLGPNYGYTF.

This chain connects TRBV7-9 to TRBJ1-4; D possibly corresponds to TRBD1 (5 bases). The germline V gene encodes CDR1 SEHNR and CDR2 FQNEAQ (reference sequence). The CDR3 length is 14 residues. Trimming stripped 3 bases from V and 0 bases from J, with 5 bases between. CDR3 sequence: CASSLTATNEKLFF. The DNA of the CDR3 is TGTGCCAGCAGCTTGACAGCAACTAATGAAAAACTGTTTTTT.

DNA of the CDR3: TGCGCCAGCACCTCTGGGGGGGATACGCAGTATTTT. As protein: CASTSGGDTQYF. The chain is built from TRBV23-1 and TRBJ2-3; a weak D match, TRBD2 (6 bases). TRBV23-1 is designated an ORF whose function remains uncertain. The CDR3 runs 12 residues. V lost 7 bases and J lost 6, with 11 bases in between.

The chain couples TRBV27 to TRBJ2-7, with 8 bases lining up with TRBD1. Per the germline V gene, CDR1 is MNHEY and CDR2 is SMNVEV (reference sequence). J gave up 2 bases and V 6 bases, and 3 bases lay outside the gene matches. The CDR3 spans 13 residues. The CDR3, as DNA: TGTGCCAGCAGAAGGACAGGGCCCTACGAGCAGTACTTC. Amino acids: CASRRTGPYEQYF.

This clone turned up a few times. The chain recombines TRBV7-2 with TRBJ2-7; D ambiguous. With 2 bases removed from V and 2 bases from J, the gap between germline ends came to 1 base. CDR3 length equals 11 residues. In germline, CDR1 is SGHTA, CDR2 FQGNSA. The CDR3 DNA reads as TGTGCCAGCAGCTTAACCTACGAGCAGTACTTC. It yields the protein CASSLTYEQYF. Full variable domain (outside the CDR3, taken from reference TRBV7-2 and TRBJ2-7): GAGVSQSPSNKVTEKGKDVELRCDPISGHTALYWYRQSLGQGLEFLIYFQGNSAPDKSGLPSDRFSAERTGGSVSTLTIQRTQQEDSAVYLCASSLTYEQYFGPGTRLTVT.

This chain links TRBV30 with TRBJ2-4, with a weak D call TRBD2 (6 bases). The CDR3 sequence is 14 residues long. Germline V gene lookup returns CDR1 GTSNPN and CDR2 SVGIG (reference sequence). Deletions cut 0 bases from V and 4 bases from J, with 10 bases between. The CDR3 DNA follows: TGTGCCTGGAGTGTACGGGGGACGAAAAACATTCAGTACTTC. It encodes CAWSVRGTKNIQYF. Full variable domain (remainder filled in from reference TRBV30 and TRBJ2-4): SQTIHQWPATLVQPVGSPLSLECTVEGTSNPNLYWYRQAAGRGLQLLFYSVGIGQISSEVPQNLSASRPQDRQFILSSKKLLLSDSGFYLCAWSVRGTKNIQYFGAGTRLSVL.

The chain carries TRBV29-1 and TRBJ1-1; D is perhaps TRBD1 (5 bases). The CDR3 has 11 amino acids. Trimming removed 6 bases at V and 10 bases at J, with 15 bases between. Germline V gene data show CDR1 as SQVTM and CDR2 as ANQGSEA. CDR3 amino acids: CSVAVGRGAFF. CDR3 coding DNA: TGCAGCGTGGCAGTGGGGCGGGGAGCTTTCTTT. The whole variable domain, remainder taken from reference TRBV29-1 and TRBJ1-1, is SAVISQKPSRDICQRGTSLTIQCQVDSQVTMMFWYRQQPGQSLTLIATANQGSEATYESGFVIDKFPISRPNLTFSTLTVSNMSPEDSSIYLCSVAVGRGAFFGQGTRLTVV.

The J gene is TRBJ2-7, the V gene TRBV29-1; D remains unclear. The CDR3 totals 12 residues. The germline V gene has CDR1 SQVTM and CDR2 ANQGSEA. Trimming removed 4 bases at V and 7 bases at J, with 14 bases between. The CDR3 DNA reads TGCAGCGTTGCAGTACCGACGGATGAGCAGTACTTC. This codes for CSVAVPTDEQYF.

The CDR3: CASSTKRGGNEQFF. Here the CDR3 DNA reads TGTGCCAGCAGCACCAAGCGGGGGGGCAATGAGCAGTTCTTC. The V gene is TRBV11-2, the J gene TRBJ2-1; 10 nucleotides align to TRBD2. With V trimmed by 5 bases and J by 6 bases, 4 bases remained unmatched. Per the germline V gene, CDR1 is SGHAT and CDR2 is FQNNGV. The CDR3 is 14 amino acids.

The chain recombines TRBV29-1 with TRBJ1-2; unclear D gene. Germline-derived CDR1 and CDR2 are SQVTM and ANQGSEA. The CDR3 extends over 13 amino acids. V lost 3 bases and J lost 0, with 8 bases in between. Here the CDR3 reads CSVEREANYGYTF. CDR3 in DNA: TGCAGCGTTGAGCGGGAAGCTAACTATGGCTACACCTTC.

This sequence joins TRBV29-1 and TRBJ1-2; no firm D call. Deletions cut 2 bases from V and 6 bases from J, with 10 bases between. Germline assignment: CDR1 SQVTM and CDR2 ANQGSEA. The CDR3 has 12 amino acids. CDR3 residues: CSVELGAHGYTF. The CDR3 nucleotides read TGCAGCGTTGAACTGGGAGCCCATGGCTACACCTTC.

CDR3 sequence: CASSTGVGQYF. CDR3 in DNA: TGTGCCAGCAGTACAGGGGTCGGGCAGTACTTC. The chain carries TRBV2 and TRBJ2-7; 7 nucleotides line up with TRBD1. The germline V gene encodes CDR1 SNHLY and CDR2 FYNNEI. The trim removed 5 bases at V and 9 bases at J, leaving 4 bases unmatched. This CDR3 contains 11 residues.

The chain is built from TRBV30 and TRBJ1-1; the D is unclear. The germline gives CDR1 GTSNPN, CDR2 SVGIG (reference sequence). The CDR3 consists of 12 residues. The V end lost 0 bases, the J end lost 4 bases, and 6 bases lay between the germline ends. CDR3 sequence (DNA): TGTGCCTGGAGTGTACGGAGCACTGAAGCTTTCTTT. The encoded protein is CAWSVRSTEAFF.

The genes are TRBV7-6 and TRBJ1-4; D perhaps matches TRBD1 (5 bases). Germline V gene lookup returns CDR1 SGHVS and CDR2 FNYEAQ. CDR3 length: 14 amino acids. The V and J ends lost 5 bases and 7 bases respectively, with 14 bases between them. DNA of the CDR3: TGTGCCAGCAGCCCAGCGGGGGGTGGTGAAAAACTGTTTTTT. Amino acids: CASSPAGGGEKLFF.

This clone was found a few times. The chain joins TRBV2 to TRBJ2-1; TRBD2 matches 8 bases. V was pared by 4 bases and J by 15 bases, with 8 bases of the junction left unmatched. The germline V gene has CDR1 SNHLY and CDR2 FYNNEI. The CDR3 runs 12 residues. Written as DNA, the CDR3 is TGTGCCAGCAGTGGGACGGGGGGGCCTTCGTTCTTC. Its protein is CASSGTGGPSFF.

This clone occurred a few times. This rearrangement joins TRBV6-5 to TRBJ1-2, with 9 bases that match TRBD1. Germline trimming cut 2 bases from V and 2 bases from J; bases unmatched to any gene: 3. This CDR3 is 15 amino acids long. Germline V gene data show CDR1 as MNHEY and CDR2 as SVGAGI. The CDR3, as DNA: TGTGCCAGCAGTTACGGGACAGGGAGGAACTATGGCTACACCTTC. As protein: CASSYGTGRNYGYTF.

As regards this clone: A junction end diverges from the germline sequence, so it may reflect a read error. The chain employs TRBV7-9 and TRBJ1-2, with D maybe TRBD1 (6 bases). Per germline, CDR1 SEHNR and CDR2 FQNEAQ (reference sequence). This CDR3 has 13 amino acids. CDR3: CASSELSGRGMAF. The CDR3 nucleotides read TGTGCCAGCAGCGAACTATCAGGCAGGGGTATGGCCTTC.

This sequence joins TRBV9 and TRBJ1-1, with D unresolved. This CDR3 region has 14 residues. V was shortened by 0 bases and J by 1 base, with 7 bases between the two germline ends. Germline CDR1 SGDLS, CDR2 YYNGEE. The CDR3 DNA follows: TGTGCCAGCAGCGTAGTTTCAGGGAACACTGAAGCTTTCTTT. It yields the protein CASSVVSGNTEAFF.

The chain links TRBV29-1 to TRBJ1-2; no firm D call. Germline loops: CDR1 SQVTM, CDR2 ANQGSEA. CDR3 length equals 11 residues. V was trimmed by 7 bases and J by 8 bases, leaving 14 bases between them. This chain's CDR3 is CSGAGSWGYTF. The CDR3 region has the DNA TGCAGCGGGGCCGGGAGTTGGGGCTACACCTTC.